Sequencing of this T cell receptor beta chain was carried out in a study of beta chain features in type 1 diabetes. Sequenced material consisted of expressed TCRB transcripts (all of the isolated RNA was reverse transcribed). Assay used: immunoSEQ multiplex PCR; TCRdb lists only in-frame clones, some missing. The sample has 860,000 or so clones; 15% to 20% are singletons. In its sample, this clone was seen a few times. Each of the CD4+ naive, central memory, regulatory and stem cell-like memory populations was sorted via CD45RO/CCR7/CD25/CD127/CD95/CD27. Sorted populations all had greater than 95% purity. Trimming cost V 0 bases and J 0 bases, with 5 bases left between them. Germline CDR1 and CDR2: MNHEY and SVGAGI. This CDR3 has 15 residues.

The TCR originated in a woman younger than 30 in good health. V and J are TRBV6-5 and TRBJ2-2, with D unclear. The material sequenced was naive CD4+ T cells from blood. CDR3 nucleotide sequence: TGTGCCAGCAGTTACTCTGCCCCGAACACCGGGGAGCTGTTTTTT. Encoded protein: CASSYSAPNTGELFF.